The sample holds many counts of the clone carrying this TCR beta chain. Its antigen is currently unknown. This sample was included in a study of T-cell reconstitution after alpha-beta-depleted transplantation in children. There are 17 residues in the CDR3. Study-level points and caveats: Surviving recipient T cells and thymic progenitors accounted for the high day-60 TCRbeta diversity observed in some patients. The main origin of T-cell counts and diversity one year after transplant was newly produced T cells. As was reported, about two months after transplant, alpha-beta T cells came from several hundred expanded graft clones.

A TCRbeta library incorporating unique molecular identifiers was prepared. TCRdb ran MiXCR on the PCR reads and lists one entry per CDR3 protein. The profile covers around 500,000 distinct CDR3 sequences, with under 25% appearing a single time and roughly 14% taken by the ten largest. The sample here was PBMCs, mostly from graft donor cells, taken 360 days after TCRalphabeta/CD19-depleted stem cell transplant. The chain uses TRBV21-1 and TRBJ2-7. TRBV21-1 is shown as a pseudogene. The receptor was derived from a boy in the first two years of life who had a stem cell transplant for acute myeloid leukemia, so the T cells may come from the graft donor. CDR3 in DNA: TGTGCCAGCAGCAAAGACCAGACGATCGCCTTTACCTACGAGCAGTACTTC. It specifies CASSKDQTIAFTYEQYF.